This TCR beta chain was identified during a study of regulatory T cells in long-lasting Graves disease. Time point given: persistent/refractory GD, antithyroid drugs over 5 years with positive TRAb. The authors made the TCR library using RNA they extracted from PBMCs. This clonotype has at least ten counts. This CDR3 has 12 residues. Germline V gene lookup returns CDR1 DFQATT and CDR2 SNEGSKA (reference sequence). CDR3-region Arm-PCR and iRepertoire HTBI primers produced the TCR beta libraries. TCRdb reanalysed the multiplex PCR reads using MiXCR and keeps one entry per CDR3 protein. The table has roughly 450,000 distinct CDR3 sequences, about a fifth seen once.

The J gene is TRBJ2-2, the V gene TRBV20-1; D is undetermined. Sequenced material: peripheral blood mononuclear cells (PBMCs), taken when the disease was refractory, from a patient treated with antithyroid drugs. This sequence originates from a female donor with Graves disease. For the CDR3, the DNA is TGCAGCCAAGAGTCGAACACCGGGGAGCTGTTTTTT. It codes for CSQESNTGELFF.